This TCR beta chain was captured by sequencing in a study of human T cells and chemical hapten exposure. Sample time point: healthy volunteer bleed at 2 weeks. It was unfractionated whole blood from which total RNA was extracted. Germline trimming cut 4 bases from V and 4 bases from J; bases unmatched to any gene: 3. CDR3 length equals 15 residues. Germline values: CDR1 DFQATT, CDR2 SNEGSKA (reference sequence). Using its own MiXCR run on the RACE reads, TCRdb lists one record per CDR3 protein. The table has tens of thousands of distinct CDR3 sequences, about 8.6% seen once. This sequence joins TRBV20-1 and TRBJ2-1; 14 positions match TRBD2. Sample: whole blood. The TCR was taken from a female donor in good health. Some clones in this sample may be carry-over from other donors' samples. The CDR3 reads CSAKGLAGAYNEQFF. CDR3 DNA: TGCAGTGCTAAGGGACTAGCGGGAGCGTACAATGAGCAGTTCTTC.